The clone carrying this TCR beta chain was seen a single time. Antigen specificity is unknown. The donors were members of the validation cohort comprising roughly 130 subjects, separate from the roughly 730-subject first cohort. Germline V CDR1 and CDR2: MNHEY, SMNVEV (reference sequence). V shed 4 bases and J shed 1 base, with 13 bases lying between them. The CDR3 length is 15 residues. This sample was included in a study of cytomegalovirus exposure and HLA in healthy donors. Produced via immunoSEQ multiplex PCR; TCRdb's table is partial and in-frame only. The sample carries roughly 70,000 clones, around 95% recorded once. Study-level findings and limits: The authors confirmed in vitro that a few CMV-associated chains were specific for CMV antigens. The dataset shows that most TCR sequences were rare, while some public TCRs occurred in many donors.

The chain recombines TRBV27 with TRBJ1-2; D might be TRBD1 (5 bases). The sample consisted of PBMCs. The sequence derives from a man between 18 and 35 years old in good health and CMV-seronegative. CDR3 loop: CASSSLDRFNYGYTF. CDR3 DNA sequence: TGTGCCAGCAGTTCCCTCGACAGATTTAACTATGGCTACACCTTC.